This T cell receptor beta chain was recovered during a study of T cell repertoires in cytomegalovirus infection. TCRdb re-derived calls from the reads in MiXCR, one entry per CDR3 protein. The sample lists about 770,000 distinct CDR3 sequences, 29% seen once, with around 13% in the top ten. CDR1 and CDR2 (germline): LGHNT, FRNRAP. The CDR3 has 17 amino acids. V shed 7 bases and J 0 bases; nucleotides not matched to a gene: 14. Concerning this clonotype: Its antigen is as yet unknown.

The source material was cultured CD8+ T cells from PBMCs, sampled from culture after CMV antigen stimulation. This TCR was recovered from a human donor in good health (CMV status not recorded). Some clones in this sample may be carry-over from other donors' samples. The rearrangement links TRBV12-5 to TRBJ1-1; 7 bases are shared with TRBD1. The CDR3 sequence: CASASSTGSPMNTEAFF. CDR3 nucleotide sequence: TGTGCTAGTGCCTCCTCGACAGGGAGCCCAATGAACACTGAAGCTTTCTTT.